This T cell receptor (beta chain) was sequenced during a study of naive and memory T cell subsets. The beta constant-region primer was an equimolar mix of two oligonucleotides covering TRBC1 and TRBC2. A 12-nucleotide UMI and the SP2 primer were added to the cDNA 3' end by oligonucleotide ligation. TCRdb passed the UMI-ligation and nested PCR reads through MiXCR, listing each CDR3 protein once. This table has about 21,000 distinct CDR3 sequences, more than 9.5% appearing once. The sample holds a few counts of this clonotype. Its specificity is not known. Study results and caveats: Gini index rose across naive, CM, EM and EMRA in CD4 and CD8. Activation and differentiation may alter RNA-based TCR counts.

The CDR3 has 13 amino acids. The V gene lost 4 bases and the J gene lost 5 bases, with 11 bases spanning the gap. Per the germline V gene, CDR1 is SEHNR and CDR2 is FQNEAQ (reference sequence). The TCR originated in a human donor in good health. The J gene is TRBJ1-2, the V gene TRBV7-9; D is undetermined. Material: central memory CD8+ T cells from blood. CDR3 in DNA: TGTGCCAGCAGCTCCGGACGCGTATATGGCTACACCTTC. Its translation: CASSSGRVYGYTF.